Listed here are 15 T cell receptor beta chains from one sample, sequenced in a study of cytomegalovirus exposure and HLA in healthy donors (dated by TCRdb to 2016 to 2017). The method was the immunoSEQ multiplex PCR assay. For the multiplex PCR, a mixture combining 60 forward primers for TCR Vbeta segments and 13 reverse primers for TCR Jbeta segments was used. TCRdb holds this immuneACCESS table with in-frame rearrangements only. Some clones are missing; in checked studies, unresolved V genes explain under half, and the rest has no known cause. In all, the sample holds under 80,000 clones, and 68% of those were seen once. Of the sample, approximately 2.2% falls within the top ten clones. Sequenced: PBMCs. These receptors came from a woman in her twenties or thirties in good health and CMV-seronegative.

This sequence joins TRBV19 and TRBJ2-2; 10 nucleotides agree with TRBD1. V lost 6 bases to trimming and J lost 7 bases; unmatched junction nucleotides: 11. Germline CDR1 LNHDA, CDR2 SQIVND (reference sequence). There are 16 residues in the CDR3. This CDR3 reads CASSLTGGRIGGELFF. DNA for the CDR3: TGTGCCAGTAGCCTGACAGGGGGCCGAATTGGCGGGGAGCTGTTTTTT.

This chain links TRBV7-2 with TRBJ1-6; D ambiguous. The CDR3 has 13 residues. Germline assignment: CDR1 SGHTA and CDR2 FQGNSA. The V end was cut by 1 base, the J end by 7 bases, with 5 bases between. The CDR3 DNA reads TGTGCCAGCAGCTTAGGTGCGAATTCACCCCTCCACTTT. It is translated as CASSLGANSPLHF.

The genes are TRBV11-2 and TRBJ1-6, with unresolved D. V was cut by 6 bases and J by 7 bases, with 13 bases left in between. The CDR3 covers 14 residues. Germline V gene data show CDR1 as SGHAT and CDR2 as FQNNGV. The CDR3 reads CASSLTVTNSPLHF. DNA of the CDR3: TGTGCCAGCAGTTTAACAGTTACGAATTCACCCCTCCACTTT.

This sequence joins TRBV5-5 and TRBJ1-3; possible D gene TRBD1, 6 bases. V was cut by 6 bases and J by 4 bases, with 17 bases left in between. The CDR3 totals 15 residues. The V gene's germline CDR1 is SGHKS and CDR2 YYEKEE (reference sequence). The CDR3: CASTLDSRSGNTIYF. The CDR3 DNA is TGTGCCAGCACCCTGGACAGTCGTTCCGGAAACACCATATATTTT.

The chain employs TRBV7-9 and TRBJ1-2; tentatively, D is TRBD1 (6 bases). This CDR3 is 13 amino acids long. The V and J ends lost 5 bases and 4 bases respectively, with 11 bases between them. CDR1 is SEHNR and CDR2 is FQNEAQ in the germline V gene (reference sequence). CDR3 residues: CASSPQGLYGYTF. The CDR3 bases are TGTGCCAGCAGCCCCCAGGGGCTCTATGGCTACACCTTC.

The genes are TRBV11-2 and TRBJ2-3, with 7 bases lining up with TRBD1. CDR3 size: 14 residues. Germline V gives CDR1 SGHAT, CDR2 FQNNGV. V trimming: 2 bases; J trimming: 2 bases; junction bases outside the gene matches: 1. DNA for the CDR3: TGTGCCAGCAGCTTACAGGGGGTCACAGATACGCAGTATTTT. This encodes CASSLQGVTDTQYF. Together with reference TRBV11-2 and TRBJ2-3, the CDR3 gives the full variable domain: EAGVAQSPRYKIIEKRQSVAFWCNPISGHATLYWYQQILGQGPKLLIQFQNNGVVDDSQLPKDRFSAERLKGVDSTLKIQPAKLEDSAVYLCASSLQGVTDTQYFGPGTRLTVL.

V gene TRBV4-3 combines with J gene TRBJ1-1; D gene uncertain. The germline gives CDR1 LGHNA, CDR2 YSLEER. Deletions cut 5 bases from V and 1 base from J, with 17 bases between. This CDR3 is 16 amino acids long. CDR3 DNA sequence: TGCGCCAGCAGCGCACCGAGGCCGCTGACGAACACTGAAGCTTTCTTT. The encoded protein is CASSAPRPLTNTEAFF.

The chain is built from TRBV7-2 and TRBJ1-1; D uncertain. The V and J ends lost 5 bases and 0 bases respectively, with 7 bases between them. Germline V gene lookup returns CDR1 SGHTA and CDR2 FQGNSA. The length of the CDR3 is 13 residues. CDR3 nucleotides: TGTGCCAGCAGCCCCCAGATGAACACTGAAGCTTTCTTT. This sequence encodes CASSPQMNTEAFF.

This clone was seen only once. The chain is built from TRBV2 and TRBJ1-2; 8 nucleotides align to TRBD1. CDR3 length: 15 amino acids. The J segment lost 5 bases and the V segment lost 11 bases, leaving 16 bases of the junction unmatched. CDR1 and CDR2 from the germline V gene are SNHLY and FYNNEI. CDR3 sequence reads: CAVDRGRGTGYGYTF. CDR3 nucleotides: TGTGCCGTAGACAGGGGAAGGGGGACGGGTTATGGCTACACCTTC.

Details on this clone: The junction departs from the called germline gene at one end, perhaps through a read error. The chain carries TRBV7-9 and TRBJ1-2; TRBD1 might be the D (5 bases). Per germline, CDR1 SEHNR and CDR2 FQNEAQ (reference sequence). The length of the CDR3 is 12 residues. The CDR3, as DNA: TGTTCCAGCAGCTTAGGCTGGGGCGGCTACACCTTC. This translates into CSSSLGWGGYTF.

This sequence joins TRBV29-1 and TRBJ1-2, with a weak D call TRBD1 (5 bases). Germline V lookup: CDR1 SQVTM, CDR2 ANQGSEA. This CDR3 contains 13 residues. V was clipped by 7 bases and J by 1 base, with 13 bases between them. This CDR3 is CSGSEGVNYGYTF. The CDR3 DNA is TGCAGCGGGTCCGAAGGGGTTAACTATGGCTACACCTTC.

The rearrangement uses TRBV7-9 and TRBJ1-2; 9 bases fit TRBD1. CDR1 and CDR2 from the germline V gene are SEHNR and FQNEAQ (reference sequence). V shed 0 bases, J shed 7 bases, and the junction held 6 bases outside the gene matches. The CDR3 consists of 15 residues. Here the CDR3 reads CASSLAGQGYSGYTF. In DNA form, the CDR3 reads TGTGCCAGCAGCTTAGCGGGACAGGGCTACAGTGGCTACACCTTC.

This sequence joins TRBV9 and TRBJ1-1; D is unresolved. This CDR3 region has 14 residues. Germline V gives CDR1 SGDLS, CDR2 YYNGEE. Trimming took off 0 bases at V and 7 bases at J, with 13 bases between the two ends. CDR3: CASSVEPHFIEAFF. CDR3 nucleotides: TGTGCCAGCAGCGTAGAACCGCACTTCATTGAAGCTTTCTTT.

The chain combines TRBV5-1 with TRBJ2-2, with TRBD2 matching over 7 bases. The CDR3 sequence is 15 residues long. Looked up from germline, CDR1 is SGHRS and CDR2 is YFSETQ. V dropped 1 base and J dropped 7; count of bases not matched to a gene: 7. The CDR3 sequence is CASSLREASGGELFF. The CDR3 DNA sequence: TGCGCCAGCAGCTTGCGGGAGGCCTCGGGCGGGGAGCTGTTTTTT.

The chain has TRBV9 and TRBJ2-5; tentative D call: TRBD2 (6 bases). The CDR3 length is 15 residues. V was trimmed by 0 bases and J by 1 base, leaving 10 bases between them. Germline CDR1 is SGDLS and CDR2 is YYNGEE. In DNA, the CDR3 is TGTGCCAGCAGCGTAGGGTCGGGGGTCCAAGAGACCCAGTACTTC. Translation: CASSVGSGVQETQYF. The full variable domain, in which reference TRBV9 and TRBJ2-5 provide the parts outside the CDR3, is DSGVTQTPKHLITATGQRVTLRCSPRSGDLSVYWYQQSLDQGLQFLIQYYNGEERAKGNILERFSAQQFPDLHSELNLSSLELGDSALYFCASSVGSGVQETQYFGPGTRLLVL.